The present TCR beta chain was sequenced within a study of T cell repertoires in cytomegalovirus infection. Study summary: CMV epitopes in the study were HLA-C-restricted (recently identified) and HLA-B-restricted (well studied). Indicated by public TCR beta signatures were CMV infection and matching HLA type. General observations from the study: HLA-C-restricted CMV clonotypes gave the most frequent clonotype in two of eight donors.

Concerning this clonotype itself: Its antigen remains unknown.

V lost 1 base and J 4 bases, leaving 9 bases between the germline ends. The CDR3 is made up of 14 amino acids. CDR1 SNHLY and CDR2 FYNNEI come from the germline V gene. TCRdb ran MiXCR on the reads and lists one entry per CDR3 protein. There are about 130,000 distinct CDR3 sequences in the sample; 32% occur only once, and 58% lies in the top ten. The gene calls are TRBV2 and TRBJ2-3; a weak D match, TRBD1 (5 bases). The sample consisted of CD8+ T cells from cultured PBMCs, taken from culture after CMV antigen stimulation. The source is a human donor in good health (CMV status not recorded). Some clones in this sample may be carry-over from other donors' samples. The CDR3 loop is CASSEVVGADTQYF. The CDR3 nucleotides read TGTGCCAGCAGTGAAGTGGTAGGGGCAGATACGCAGTATTTT.